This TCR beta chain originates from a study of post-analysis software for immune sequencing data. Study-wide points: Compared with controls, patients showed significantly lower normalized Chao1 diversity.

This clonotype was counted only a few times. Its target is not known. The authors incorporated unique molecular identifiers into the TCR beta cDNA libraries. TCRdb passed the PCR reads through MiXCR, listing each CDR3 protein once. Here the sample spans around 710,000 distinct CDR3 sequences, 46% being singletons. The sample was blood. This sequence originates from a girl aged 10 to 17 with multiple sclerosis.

For the CDR3, the DNA is TGTGCCAGCAGCTCTCAGGTCTATAGCAATCAGCCCCAGCATTTT. Translating it yields CASSSQVYSNQPQHF. The chain links TRBV7-2 to TRBJ1-5; unclear D gene. Germline CDR1 is SGHTA and CDR2 is FQGNSA. Trimming cost V 4 bases and J 0 bases, with 10 bases left between them. The CDR3 covers 15 residues. Together with reference TRBV7-2 and TRBJ1-5, the CDR3 gives the full variable domain: GAGVSQSPSNKVTEKGKDVELRCDPISGHTALYWYRQSLGQGLEFLIYFQGNSAPDKSGLPSDRFSAERTGGSVSTLTIQRTQQEDSAVYLCASSSQVYSNQPQHFGDGTRLSIL.